Below, 8 T cell receptor beta chains from the same sample are listed, as sequenced in a study of sequential checkpoint blockade in melanoma. Treatment in this sample: randomized to nivolumab then ipilimumab (arm A) or the reverse (arm B). Only in-frame clones appear in the TCRdb table, and some are missing; sequencing was by immunoSEQ multiplex PCR. The top ten clones hold 15% to 20% of a sample with roughly 13,000 clones, approximately 48% of them seen once. Source: CD8+ T cells sorted from blood (inferred from file names), taken from a patient given nivolumab and ipilimumab in sequence. These receptor sequences come from a human donor with melanoma.

The V and J genes are TRBV7-6 and TRBJ2-1, with 8 bases matching TRBD1. The CDR3 consists of 14 residues. Germline V lookup: CDR1 SGHVS, CDR2 FNYEAQ. With V trimmed by 2 bases and J by 5 bases, 2 bases remained unmatched. CDR3 amino acids: CASSLTGGNNEQFF. The CDR3 DNA reads TGTGCCAGCAGCTTAACAGGGGGGAACAATGAGCAGTTCTTC. Together with reference TRBV7-6 and TRBJ2-1, the CDR3 gives the full variable domain: GAGVSQSPRYKVTKRGQDVALRCDPISGHVSLYWYRQALGQGPEFLTYFNYEAQQDKSGLPNDRFSAERPEGSISTLTIQRTEQRDSAMYRCASSLTGGNNEQFFGPGTRLTVL.

This rearrangement joins TRBV27 to TRBJ2-7; the D is unclear. Germline CDR1 is MNHEY and CDR2 is SMNVEV (reference sequence). This CDR3 is 14 amino acids long. The germline V and J ends were trimmed by 2 bases and 1 base, with 9 bases remaining between them. The chain's CDR3 is CASSLAHRSYEQYF. CDR3 DNA: TGTGCCAGCAGTTTAGCCCACAGATCCTACGAGCAGTACTTC.

The chain's CDR3 is CASSSGMWPYEQYF. In DNA, the CDR3 is TGTGCCAGCAGCTCAGGGATGTGGCCCTACGAGCAGTACTTC. The V gene is TRBV7-2, the J gene TRBJ2-7, with D possibly matching TRBD1 (5 bases). Germline V gene sequence: CDR1 SGHTA, CDR2 FQGNSA. The CDR3 is 14 amino acids. The V end lost 4 bases, the J end lost 2 bases, and 12 bases lay between the germline ends.

V gene TRBV6-5 combines with J gene TRBJ2-1, with D possibly matching TRBD2 (5 bases). The CDR3 runs to 13 residues. Trimming took off 5 bases at V and 4 bases at J, with 9 bases between the two ends. CDR1 and CDR2 (germline): MNHEY, SVGAGI. CDR3 residues: CASSRSGYNEQFF. The CDR3 DNA sequence: TGTGCCAGCAGTCGGTCGGGATACAATGAGCAGTTCTTC.

This clone is judged medium-sized. This chain connects TRBV6-1 to TRBJ1-1, with D perhaps matching TRBD1 (5 bases). The CDR3 consists of 14 residues. Germline assignment: CDR1 MNHNS and CDR2 SASEGT. Between the trimmed V and J ends, which lost 6 bases and 6 bases, there was a span of 17 bases. The CDR3 sequence: CASSLSRAGAEAFF. The DNA of the CDR3 is TGTGCCAGCAGCCTCTCGAGGGCGGGGGCTGAAGCTTTCTTT.

V gene TRBV5-1 combines with J gene TRBJ1-1; maybe TRBD1 (5 bases). The ends were cut back, 3 bases at V and 4 bases at J, with 19 bases in the middle. This CDR3 is built from 16 residues. CDR1 and CDR2 (germline): SGHRS, YFSETQ. The CDR3 sequence is CASSYLLREGSTEAFF. The CDR3 DNA sequence: TGCGCCAGCAGCTACCTTTTAAGGGAGGGGAGCACTGAAGCTTTCTTT.

This clone was counted once. This chain uses TRBV5-6 with TRBJ2-3; D is undetermined. The CDR3 has 15 residues. Trimming removed 1 base from V and 2 bases from J, with 11 bases in between. Germline V gene data show CDR1 as SGHDT and CDR2 as YYEEEE. CDR3: CASSLSNSNTDTQYF. The CDR3 nucleotides read TGTGCCAGCAGCTTGTCGAATAGCAACACAGATACGCAGTATTTT.

The chain is built from TRBV6-5 and TRBJ2-5; 9 bases line up with TRBD2. V lost 2 bases, J lost 3 bases, and 4 bases stayed unmatched. This CDR3 region has 15 residues. Germline assignment: CDR1 MNHEY and CDR2 SVGAGI. The CDR3 spells CASSYEREDKETQYF. CDR3 sequence (DNA): TGTGCCAGCAGTTACGAGCGGGAGGATAAAGAGACCCAGTACTTC.